A selection of T cell receptor beta chains follows, all from one sample in a study of T cells after yellow fever vaccination. TCRdb passed the 5' RACE reads through MiXCR, listing each CDR3 protein once. This sample has some 120,000 distinct CDR3 sequences; roughly 15% occur once, and the top ten carry roughly 44%. The sequenced sample was CD8+ T cells sorted from PBMCs, obtained 5 days after the yellow fever booster vaccination. The source of these receptors is a man between 18 and 29 years old who received the YFV17D yellow fever vaccine. Both conserved end residues are part of each CDR3. The D gene is left open where the match is weak. Not all rows give a size; the values are once, few, many and, for expanded clones, a class.

CDR3 DNA,CDR3 protein,V gene,D gene,J gene,clone size
TGCGCCAGCAGCCAAGATACCACTAGCGGCTCCTACAATGAGCAGTTCTTC,CASSQDTTSGSYNEQFF,TRBV4-3,TRBD2,TRBJ2-1,-
TGTGCCAGCAGTGAAAACAGCGTCCCTAATGAAAAACTGTTTTTT,CASSENSVPNEKLFF,TRBV6-5,-,TRBJ1-4,-
TGTGCCAGCAGCCCCGCAGGGTGGGACAGGGTCCACAATGAGCAGTTCTTC,CASSPAGWDRVHNEQFF,TRBV14,TRBD1,TRBJ2-1,few
TGCGCCAGCAGGAACTACGTGGGAGGGCACACCGGGGAGCTGTTTTTT,CASRNYVGGHTGELFF,TRBV4-3,TRBD2,TRBJ2-2,-
TGTGCCAGCAGCTTAGGCAGGTTTGGAGATACGCAGTATTTT,CASSLGRFGDTQYF,TRBV7-9,-,TRBJ2-3,-
TGTGCCAGCAGTACGGGTCTAGACTTTGAAAAACTGTTTTTT,CASSTGLDFEKLFF,TRBV6-1,-,TRBJ1-4,-
TGCGCCAGCAGCCCGCTTGCAGGCCAGCCCCAGCATTTT,CASSPLAGQPQHF,TRBV4-3,-,TRBJ1-5,-
TGCGCCAGCAGCCAAGTCAGTCGGGGAGGCACAGATACGCAGTATTTT,CASSQVSRGGTDTQYF,TRBV4-1,-,TRBJ2-3,-
TGTGCCAGCTGCCAGAGCGCGAGCTCCTATAATTCACCCCTCCACTTT,CASCQSASSYNSPLHF,TRBV27,-,TRBJ1-6,-
TGCGCCAGCAGCTTGGAGGGAGGGCCGTCCGTGACCCAGTACTTC,CASSLEGGPSVTQYF,TRBV5-1,TRBD2,TRBJ2-5,-
TGTGCCAGCAGCTCGGAACCAAGGGGACTAGCCGTGGAGTATTTT,CASSSEPRGLAVEYF,TRBV7-2,TRBD2,TRBJ2-3,few
TGTGCCAGCCGAACAGGGGATTCCTACAATGAGCAGTTCTTC,CASRTGDSYNEQFF,TRBV5-4,TRBD1,TRBJ2-1,-
TGTGCCAGCAGTTACTCGATTCTAGTGGTTCTTGAGCAGTTCTTC,CASSYSILVVLEQFF,TRBV6-2/TRBV6-3,-,TRBJ2-1,-
TGCAGTGGCTCAGGAGGGAGGGAAGATACGCAGTATTTT,CSGSGGREDTQYF,TRBV20-1,TRBD2,TRBJ2-3,many
TGCGCCAGCAGCTTGGGAGACAGGGAGACTAACTATGGCTACACCTTC,CASSLGDRETNYGYTF,TRBV5-1,TRBD1,TRBJ1-2,-
TGTGCCAGCAGCGTAGCGGGGACAGCCACAGATACGCAGTATTTT,CASSVAGTATDTQYF,TRBV9,TRBD1,TRBJ2-3,-
TGTGCCAGCAGTTACGGGGGGCGCGGGGAGCTGTTTTTT,CASSYGGRGELFF,TRBV6-5,-,TRBJ2-2,-
TGTGCCAGCAGTTATGGGCAGATGGGCTACGAGCAGTACTTC,CASSYGQMGYEQYF,TRBV6-5,-,TRBJ2-7,few
TGTGCCAGCAGCGTCGGGGGCTATGGCTACACCTTC,CASSVGGYGYTF,TRBV14,-,TRBJ1-2,-
TGTGCCAGTACCCCCGGGACTAGCGGGGCGAGCTCCTACAATGAGCAGTTCTTC,CASTPGTSGASSYNEQFF,TRBV19,TRBD2,TRBJ2-1,-
TGTGCCACCAGCAGAGATCGAGAACTAGCTAGGAATACGCAGTATTTT,CATSRDRELARNTQYF,TRBV15,-,TRBJ2-3,many
TGTGCCAGCAGCTTACCGGAACAGGGCGACTATGGCTACACCTTC,CASSLPEQGDYGYTF,TRBV7-9,-,TRBJ1-2,few